The clone carrying this TCR beta chain was seen at least ten times. The antigen is unknown. By 5'RACE template switching, TCR cDNA was produced, with a universal primer site and UMIs added in the process. TCRdb analysed the 5' RACE reads with MiXCR anew, one entry per CDR3 protein. The table has approximately 150,000 distinct CDR3 sequences, 7% to 9% seen once. Looked up from germline, CDR1 is DFQATT and CDR2 is SNEGSKA (reference sequence). V lost 0 bases to trimming and J lost 7 bases, with 22 bases between them. This CDR3 is built from 16 residues. This sample is part of a study of T cells after yellow fever vaccination. Study-wide findings and caveats: The booster response re-showed most primary clones: 96% CD4, around 87% CD8. The secondary response showed a weaker magnitude and a faster peak, day 5 versus 15. The bulk population could contribute abundant contaminating clonotypes to FACS-sorted repertoires.

This receptor was obtained from a man aged 25 to 40 who received the YFV17D yellow fever vaccine. The rearrangement joins TRBV20-1 to TRBJ2-7, with a weak D call TRBD2 (5 bases). The sample consisted of CD4+ T cells sorted from PBMCs, taken 5 days after the yellow fever booster vaccination. CDR3 in DNA: TGCAGTGCTAGAGATCCCTCGGTGGGAGAGTTGAGGGAGCAGTACTTC. As protein: CSARDPSVGELREQYF.